This T cell receptor beta chain was sequenced for a study of Graves' ophthalmopathy and Graves' hyperthyroidism. This clonotype has ten or more counts. Amplification from RNA transcripts yielded the TCR beta CDR3 regions. Second-round multiplex PCR came after first-round RT-PCR with HTBI primers. One entry per CDR3 protein results from TCRdb running MiXCR on the multiplex PCR reads. The data show about 16,000 distinct CDR3 sequences, 46% seen once. This CDR3 contains 13 residues. Germline V gives CDR1 DFQATT, CDR2 SNEGSKA (reference sequence). V lost 1 base and J 11 bases, leaving 16 bases between the germline ends.

The sequence was collected from a woman aged 40-49 years with stable Graves' hyperthyroidism. J is TRBJ2-3 and V is TRBV20-1; D is unresolved. Input material: peripheral blood. The CDR3 loop is CSARVPQVIMQYF. CDR3 in DNA: TGCAGTGCTAGAGTGCCCCAGGTGATCATGCAGTATTTT.